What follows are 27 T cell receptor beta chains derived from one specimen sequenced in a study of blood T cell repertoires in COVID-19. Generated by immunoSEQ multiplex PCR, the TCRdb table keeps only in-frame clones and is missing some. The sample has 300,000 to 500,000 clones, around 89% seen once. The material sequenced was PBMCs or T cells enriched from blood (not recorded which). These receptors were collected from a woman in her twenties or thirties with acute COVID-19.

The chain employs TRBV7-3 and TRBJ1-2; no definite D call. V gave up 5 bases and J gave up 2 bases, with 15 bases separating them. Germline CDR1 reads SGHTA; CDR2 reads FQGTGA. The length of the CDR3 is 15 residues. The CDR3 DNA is TGTGCCAGCAGCCCCGGAACTTTGGGCAACTATGGCTACACCTTC. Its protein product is CASSPGTLGNYGYTF.

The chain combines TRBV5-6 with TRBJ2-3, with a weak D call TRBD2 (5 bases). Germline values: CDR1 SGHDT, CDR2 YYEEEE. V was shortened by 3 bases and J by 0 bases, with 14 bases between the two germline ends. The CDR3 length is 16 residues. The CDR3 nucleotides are TGTGCCAGCAGCTGGAGGTCCGGATATAGCACAGATACGCAGTATTTT. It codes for CASSWRSGYSTDTQYF.

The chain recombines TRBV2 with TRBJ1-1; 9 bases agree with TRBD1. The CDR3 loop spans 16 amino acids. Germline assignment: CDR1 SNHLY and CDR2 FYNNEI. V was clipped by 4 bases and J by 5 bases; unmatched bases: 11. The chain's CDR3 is CASSAQGALKVTEAFF. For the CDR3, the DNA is TGTGCCAGCAGTGCACAGGGGGCTTTGAAGGTTACTGAAGCTTTCTTT.

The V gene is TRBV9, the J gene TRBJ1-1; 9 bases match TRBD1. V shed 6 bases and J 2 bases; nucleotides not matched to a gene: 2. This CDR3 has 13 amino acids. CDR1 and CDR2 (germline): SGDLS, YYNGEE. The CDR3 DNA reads TGTGCCAGCAATACAGGGGGCAACACTGAAGCTTTCTTT. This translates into CASNTGGNTEAFF. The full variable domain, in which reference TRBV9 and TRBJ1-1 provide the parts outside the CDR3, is DSGVTQTPKHLITATGQRVTLRCSPRSGDLSVYWYQQSLDQGLQFLIQYYNGEERAKGNILERFSAQQFPDLHSELNLSSLELGDSALYFCASNTGGNTEAFFGQGTRLTVV.

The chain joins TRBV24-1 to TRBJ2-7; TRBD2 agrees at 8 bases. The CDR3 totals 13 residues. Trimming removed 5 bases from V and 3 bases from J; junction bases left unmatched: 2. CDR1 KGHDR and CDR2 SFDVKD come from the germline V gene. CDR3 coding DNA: TGTGCCACCAGTGCGGGAGGGGTCTACGAGCAGTACTTC. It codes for CATSAGGVYEQYF.

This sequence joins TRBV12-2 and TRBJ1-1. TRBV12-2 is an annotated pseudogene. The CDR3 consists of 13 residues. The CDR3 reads CASRSLPWTEAFF. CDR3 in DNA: TGTGCAAGTCGCTCACTACCTTGGACTGAAGCTTTCTTT.

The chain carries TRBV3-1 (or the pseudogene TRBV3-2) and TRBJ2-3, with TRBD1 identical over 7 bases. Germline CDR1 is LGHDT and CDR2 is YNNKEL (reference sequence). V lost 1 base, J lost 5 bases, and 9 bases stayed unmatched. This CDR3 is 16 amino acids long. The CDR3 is CASSQGWQGVGDTQYF. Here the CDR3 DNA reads TGTGCCAGCAGCCAAGGTTGGCAGGGGGTAGGAGATACGCAGTATTTT.

The CDR3 here is CASSQAGPGNTIYF. The CDR3 DNA reads as TGTGCCAGCAGCCAAGCAGGTCCTGGAAACACCATATATTTT. This chain joins TRBV7-2 and TRBJ1-3; D is ambiguous. V was pared by 5 bases and J by 2 bases, with 10 bases between. The CDR3 has 14 residues. CDR1 SGHTA and CDR2 FQGNSA come from the germline V gene. Based on the CDR3 plus reference TRBV7-2 and TRBJ1-3, the full variable domain is GAGVSQSPSNKVTEKGKDVELRCDPISGHTALYWYRQSLGQGLEFLIYFQGNSAPDKSGLPSDRFSAERTGGSVSTLTIQRTQQEDSAVYLCASSQAGPGNTIYFGEGSWLTVV.

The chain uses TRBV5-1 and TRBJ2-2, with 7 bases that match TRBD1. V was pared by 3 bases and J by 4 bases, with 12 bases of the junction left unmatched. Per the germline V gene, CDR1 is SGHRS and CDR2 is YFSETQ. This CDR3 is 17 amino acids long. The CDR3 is CASSSLQGPTGTGELFF. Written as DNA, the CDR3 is TGCGCCAGCAGCTCTCTACAGGGGCCTACCGGCACCGGGGAGCTGTTTTTT.

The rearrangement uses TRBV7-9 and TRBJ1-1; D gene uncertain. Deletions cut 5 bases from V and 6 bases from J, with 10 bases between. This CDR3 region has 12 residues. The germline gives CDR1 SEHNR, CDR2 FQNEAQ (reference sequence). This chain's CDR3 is CASSAYSAEAFF. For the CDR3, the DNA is TGTGCCAGCAGCGCCTACAGTGCTGAAGCTTTCTTT.

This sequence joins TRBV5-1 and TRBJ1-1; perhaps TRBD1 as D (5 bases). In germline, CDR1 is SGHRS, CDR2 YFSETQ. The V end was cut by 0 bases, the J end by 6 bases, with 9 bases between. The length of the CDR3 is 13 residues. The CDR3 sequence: CASSLAQGAEAFF. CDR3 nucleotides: TGCGCCAGCAGCTTGGCCCAGGGCGCTGAAGCTTTCTTT.

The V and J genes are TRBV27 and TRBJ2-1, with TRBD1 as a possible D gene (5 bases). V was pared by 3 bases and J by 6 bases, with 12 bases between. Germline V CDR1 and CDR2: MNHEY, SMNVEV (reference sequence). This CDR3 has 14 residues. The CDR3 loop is CASSFQHGANEQFF. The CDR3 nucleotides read TGTGCCAGCAGTTTCCAACATGGGGCCAATGAGCAGTTCTTC.

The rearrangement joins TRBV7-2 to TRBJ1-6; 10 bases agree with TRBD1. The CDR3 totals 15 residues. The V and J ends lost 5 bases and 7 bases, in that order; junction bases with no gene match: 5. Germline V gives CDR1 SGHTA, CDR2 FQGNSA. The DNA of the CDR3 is TGTGCCAGCAGCGACACGACAGGGGGCAATTCACCCCTCCACTTT. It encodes CASSDTTGGNSPLHF.

CDR3 nucleotide sequence: TGTGCCTGGAGTGTAGACGACAGGGATGAAAAACTGTTTTTT. Its translation is CAWSVDDRDEKLFF. V is TRBV30 and J is TRBJ1-4; 7 bases line up with TRBD1. V lost 0 bases to trimming and J lost 6 bases; unmatched junction nucleotides: 4. Germline-derived CDR1 and CDR2 are GTSNPN and SVGIG (reference sequence). The CDR3 totals 14 residues.

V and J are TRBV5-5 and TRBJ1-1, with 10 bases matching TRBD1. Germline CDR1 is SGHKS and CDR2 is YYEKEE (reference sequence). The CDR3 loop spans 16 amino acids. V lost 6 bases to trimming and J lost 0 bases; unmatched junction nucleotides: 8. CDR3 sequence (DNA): TGTGCCAGCAATAGACAGGGGGCGAATTTGAACACTGAAGCTTTCTTT. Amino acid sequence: CASNRQGANLNTEAFF.

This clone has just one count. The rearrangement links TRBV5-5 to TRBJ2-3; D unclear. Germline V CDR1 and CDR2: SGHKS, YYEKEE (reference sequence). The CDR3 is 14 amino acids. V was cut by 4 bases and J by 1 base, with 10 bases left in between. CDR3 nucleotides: TGTGCCAGCAGCCCTCCGGTGGGCACAGATACGCAGTATTTT. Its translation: CASSPPVGTDTQYF.

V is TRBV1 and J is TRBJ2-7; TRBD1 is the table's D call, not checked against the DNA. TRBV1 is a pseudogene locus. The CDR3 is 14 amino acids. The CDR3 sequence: CTSSHRDSSYEQYF. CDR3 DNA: TGCACCAGCAGTCACCGGGACAGCTCCTACGAGCAGTACTTC.

The CDR3 loop is CATSGSRAGYQPQHF. The CDR3 DNA sequence: TGTGCCACCAGTGGAAGCCGGGCGGGGTATCAGCCCCAGCATTTT. The chain has TRBV24-1 and TRBJ1-5; D unresolved. CDR3 size: 15 residues. Germline V gene lookup returns CDR1 KGHDR and CDR2 SFDVKD. V was pared by 5 bases and J by 5 bases, with 15 bases between.

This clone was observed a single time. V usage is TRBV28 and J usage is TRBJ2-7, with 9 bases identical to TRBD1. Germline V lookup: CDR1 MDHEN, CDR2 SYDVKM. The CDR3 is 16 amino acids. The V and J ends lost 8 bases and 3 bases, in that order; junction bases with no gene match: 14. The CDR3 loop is CASFGRAGTGNYEQYF. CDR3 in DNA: TGTGCCAGCTTTGGCAGAGCCGGGACAGGGAACTACGAGCAGTACTTC. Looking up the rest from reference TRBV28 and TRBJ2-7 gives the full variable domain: DVKVTQSSRYLVKRTGEKVFLECVQDMDHENMFWYRQDPGLGLRLIYFSYDVKMKEKGDIPEGYSVSREKKERFSLILESASTNQTSMYLCASFGRAGTGNYEQYFGPGTRLTVT.

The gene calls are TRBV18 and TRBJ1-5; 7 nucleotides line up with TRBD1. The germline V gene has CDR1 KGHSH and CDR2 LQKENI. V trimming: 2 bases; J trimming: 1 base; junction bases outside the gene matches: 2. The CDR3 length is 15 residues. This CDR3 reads CASSPNRGSNQPQHF. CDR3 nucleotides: TGTGCCAGCTCACCAAACAGGGGAAGCAATCAGCCCCAGCATTTT.

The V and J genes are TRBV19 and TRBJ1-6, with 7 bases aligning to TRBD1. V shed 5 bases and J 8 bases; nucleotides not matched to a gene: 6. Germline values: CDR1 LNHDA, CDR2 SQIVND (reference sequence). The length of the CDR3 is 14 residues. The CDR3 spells CASSSDRADSPLHF. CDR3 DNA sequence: TGTGCCAGTAGTTCTGACAGGGCCGATTCACCCCTCCACTTT.

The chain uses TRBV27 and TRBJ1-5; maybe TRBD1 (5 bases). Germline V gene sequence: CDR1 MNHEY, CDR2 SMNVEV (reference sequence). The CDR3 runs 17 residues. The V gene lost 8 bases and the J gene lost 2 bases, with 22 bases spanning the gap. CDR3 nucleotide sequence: TGTGCCAGCGGGGCGCAGGGAGGACTCGCGGGCAATCAGCCCCAGCATTTT. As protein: CASGAQGGLAGNQPQHF.

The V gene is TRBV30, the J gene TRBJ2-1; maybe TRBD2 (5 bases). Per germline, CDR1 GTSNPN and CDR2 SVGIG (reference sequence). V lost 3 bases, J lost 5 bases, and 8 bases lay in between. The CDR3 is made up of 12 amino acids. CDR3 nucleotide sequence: TGTGCCTGGAGGGACTTCCACAATGAGCAGTTCTTC. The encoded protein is CAWRDFHNEQFF.

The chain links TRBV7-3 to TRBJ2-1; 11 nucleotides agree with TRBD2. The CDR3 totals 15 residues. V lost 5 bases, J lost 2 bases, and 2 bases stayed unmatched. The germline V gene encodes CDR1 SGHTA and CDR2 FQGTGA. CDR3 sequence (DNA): TGTGCCAGCAGCCAGACTAGCGGGGCCTACAATGAGCAGTTCTTC. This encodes CASSQTSGAYNEQFF.

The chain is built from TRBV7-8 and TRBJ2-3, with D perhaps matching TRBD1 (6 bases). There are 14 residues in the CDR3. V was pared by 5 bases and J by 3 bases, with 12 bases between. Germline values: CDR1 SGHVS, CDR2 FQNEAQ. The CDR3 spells CASSPPDSTDTQYF. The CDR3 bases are TGTGCCAGCAGCCCCCCGGACAGTACAGATACGCAGTATTTT.

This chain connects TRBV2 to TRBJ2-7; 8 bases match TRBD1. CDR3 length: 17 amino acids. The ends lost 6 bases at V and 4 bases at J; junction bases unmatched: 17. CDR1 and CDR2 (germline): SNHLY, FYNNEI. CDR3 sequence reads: CASSPPPGGWGSYEQYF. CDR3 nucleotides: TGTGCCAGCAGCCCACCTCCAGGGGGCTGGGGTTCTTACGAGCAGTACTTC.

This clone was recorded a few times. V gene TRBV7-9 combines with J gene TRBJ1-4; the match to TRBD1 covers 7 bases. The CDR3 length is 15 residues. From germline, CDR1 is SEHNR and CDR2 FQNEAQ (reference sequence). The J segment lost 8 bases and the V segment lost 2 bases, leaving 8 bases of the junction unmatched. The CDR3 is CASSLKRQGREKLFF. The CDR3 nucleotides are TGTGCCAGCAGCTTAAAAAGACAGGGCCGCGAAAAACTGTTTTTT.